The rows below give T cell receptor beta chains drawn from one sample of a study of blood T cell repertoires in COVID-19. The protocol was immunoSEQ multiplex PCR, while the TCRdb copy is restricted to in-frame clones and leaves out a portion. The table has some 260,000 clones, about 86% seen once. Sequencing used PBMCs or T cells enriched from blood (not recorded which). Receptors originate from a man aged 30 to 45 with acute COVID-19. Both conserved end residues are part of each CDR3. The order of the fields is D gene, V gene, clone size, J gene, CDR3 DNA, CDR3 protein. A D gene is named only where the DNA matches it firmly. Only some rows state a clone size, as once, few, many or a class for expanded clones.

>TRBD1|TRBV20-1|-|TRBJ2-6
TGCAGTGCTAGTCCCAGGGGGTTCTCTGGGGCCAACGTCCTGACTTTC
CSASPRGFSGANVLTF
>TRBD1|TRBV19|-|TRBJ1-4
TGTGCCAGTAGTAATTTAAGGGGGCGAGAGGGTGAAAAACTGTTTTTT
CASSNLRGREGEKLFF
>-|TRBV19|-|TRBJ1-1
TGTGCCAGTAGCGCATCGGGGATCCGGACTGAAGCTTTCTTT
CASSASGIRTEAFF
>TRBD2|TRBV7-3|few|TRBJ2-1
TGTGCCAGCAGCGGGACCGATAGCGGGAGGGCCTATGAGCAGTTCTTC
CASSGTDSGRAYEQFF
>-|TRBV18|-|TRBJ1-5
TGTGCCAGCTCCCTAGCGGAAAGGAGCAATCAGCCCCAGCATTTT
CASSLAERSNQPQHF
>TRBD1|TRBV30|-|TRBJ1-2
TGTGCCTGGAGTGTACAAACAGGGGGTTCTGGCTACACCTTC
CAWSVQTGGSGYTF
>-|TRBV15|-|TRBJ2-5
TGTGCCACCACCGAGAGGGTGTCAGAGACCCAGTACTTC
CATTERVSETQYF
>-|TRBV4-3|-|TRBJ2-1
TGCGCCAGCAGCCAAGTTCTAGTCAATGAGCAGTTCTTC
CASSQVLVNEQFF
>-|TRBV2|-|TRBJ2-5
TGTGCCAGCAGTTGGGACTTGGTTGGGGAACAACAAGAGACCCAGTACTTC
CASSWDLVGEQQETQYF
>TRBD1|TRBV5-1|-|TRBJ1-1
TGTGCCAGCAGCTTGGATGGACAGGGGATGAACACTGAAGCTTTCTTT
CASSLDGQGMNTEAFF
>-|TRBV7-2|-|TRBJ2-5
TGTGCCAGCAGCCCGGGGGGCATCGAGACCCAGTACTTC
CASSPGGIETQYF
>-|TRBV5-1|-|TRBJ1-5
TGCGCCAGCAGCTTGGAAGGGGCTTCTCATCAGCCCCAGCATTTT
CASSLEGASHQPQHF
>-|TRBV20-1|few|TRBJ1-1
TGCAGTGCCCTGGACTGGGCTGAAGCTTTCTTT
CSALDWAEAFF
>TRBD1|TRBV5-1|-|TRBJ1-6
TGCGCCAGCAGCTTACTGGGACAGAATAATTCACCCCTCCACTTT
CASSLLGQNNSPLHF
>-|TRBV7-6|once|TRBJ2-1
TGTGCCAGCAGCTCCATGGTCGAGTTCTACAATGAGCAGTTCTTC
CASSSMVEFYNEQFF
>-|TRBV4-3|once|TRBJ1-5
TGCGCCAGCAGCCAAGACAGGGGCCAGCCCCAGCATTTT
CASSQDRGQPQHF
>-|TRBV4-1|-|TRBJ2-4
TGCGCCAGCAGCCAAGATAGAGTAGCGGACAAAAACATTCAGTACTTC
CASSQDRVADKNIQYF
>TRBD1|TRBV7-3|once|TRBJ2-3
TGTGCCAGCAGCTTAGGGACAGGGGCAGATACGCAGTATTTT
CASSLGTGADTQYF
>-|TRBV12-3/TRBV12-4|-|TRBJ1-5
TGTGCCAGTAGGACAGCCCCTAATCAGCCCCAGCATTTT
CASRTAPNQPQHF
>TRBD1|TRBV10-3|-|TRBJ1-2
TGTGCCATCAGTGATTCAGGGGGGTATGGCTACACCTTC
CAISDSGGYGYTF
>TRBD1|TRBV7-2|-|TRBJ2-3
TGTGCCAGCAGCTCACAGGGGGCGCGGACAGATACGCAGTATTTT
CASSSQGARTDTQYF
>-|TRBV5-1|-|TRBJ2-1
TGTGCCAGCAGCTTGATTGGGGCAGGGCATTTCTTC
CASSLIGAGHFF
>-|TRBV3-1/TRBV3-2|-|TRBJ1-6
TGTGCCAGCAGCCAAGTTGGAGGCCTATCACCCCTCCACTTT
CASSQVGGLSPLHF
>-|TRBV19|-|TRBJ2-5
TGTGCCAGTAGTATTCGGGGGGCTCAAGAGACCCAGTACTTC
CASSIRGAQETQYF
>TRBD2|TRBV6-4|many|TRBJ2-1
TGTGCCAGCAGTCCTGGGACTAGCGGGGGGGACTACTACAATGAGCAGTTCTTC
CASSPGTSGGDYYNEQFF
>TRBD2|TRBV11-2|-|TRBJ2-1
TGTGCCAGCAGAGAATGGACTAGCGGGGCCAATGAGCAGTTCTTC
CASREWTSGANEQFF
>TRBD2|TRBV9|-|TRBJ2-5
TGTGCCAGCAGCGACTTAGCGGGAGGTGAGACCCAGTACTTC
CASSDLAGGETQYF
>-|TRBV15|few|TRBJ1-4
TGTGCCACCAGCAGAGTTGGAGGGCAAAGTGAAAAACTGTTTTTT
CATSRVGGQSEKLFF
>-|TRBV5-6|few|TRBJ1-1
TGTGCCAGCAGCTCGGAGAGGGGGTTTGTTTTCTTT
CASSSERGFVFF
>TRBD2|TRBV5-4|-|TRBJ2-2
TGTGCCAGCAGCTGGACTAGCGGTTACACCGGGGAGCTGTTTTTT
CASSWTSGYTGELFF
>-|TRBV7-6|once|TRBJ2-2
TGTGCCAGCGGACGGGGAACCGGGGAGCTGTTTTTT
CASGRGTGELFF
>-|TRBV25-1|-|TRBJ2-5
TGTGCCAGCAGTGAACGGAGATTGAGTGGGTCCCAGTACTTC
CASSERRLSGSQYF
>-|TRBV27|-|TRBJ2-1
TGTGCCAGCAGGACGACTAGAAGGTCCTACAATGAGCAGTTCTTC
CASRTTRRSYNEQFF
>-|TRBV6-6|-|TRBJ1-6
TGTGCCAGCACCACACAGCGAGACAGCCTAAATTCACCCCTCCACTTT
CASTTQRDSLNSPLHF
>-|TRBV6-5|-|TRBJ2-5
TGTGCCAGCAGTTACTCGGGGCCCAGGGGAGAGACCCAGTACTTC
CASSYSGPRGETQYF
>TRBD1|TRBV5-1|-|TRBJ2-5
TGCGCCAGCAGCATCGGGACAGCAGAGACCCAGTACTTC
CASSIGTAETQYF
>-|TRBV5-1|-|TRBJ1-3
TGCGCCAGCAGCTTTAATTTCGACAGCTCTGGAAACACCATATATTTT
CASSFNFDSSGNTIYF
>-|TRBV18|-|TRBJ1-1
TGTGCCAGCTCACCATCAGGGAACACTGAAGCTTTCTTT
CASSPSGNTEAFF
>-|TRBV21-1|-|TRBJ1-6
TGTGCCAGCGGCCATTGGACAGGGAGGAGGTCACCCCTCCACTTT
CASGHWTGRRSPLHF
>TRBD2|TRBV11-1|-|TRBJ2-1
TGTGCCAGCAGCTCCCTGGGCGGGAGCCCCTACAATGAGCAGTTCTTC
CASSSLGGSPYNEQFF
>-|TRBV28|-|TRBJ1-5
TGTGCCAGCCCCGAGGGAGGGGCTTCGGTCAATCAGCCCCAGCATTTT
CASPEGGASVNQPQHF
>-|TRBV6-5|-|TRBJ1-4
TGTGCCAGCAGTTACACCAGGGGTGAAGAAAAACTGTTTTTT
CASSYTRGEEKLFF
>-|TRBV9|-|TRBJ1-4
TGTGCCAGCAGCGTAGGGTCAGGGTTCGGAGAAAAACTGTTTTTT
CASSVGSGFGEKLFF
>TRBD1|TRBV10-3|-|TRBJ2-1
TGTGCCATCAGTGAGTCGAGGGGGCATTCCTCCTACAATGAGCAGTTCTTC
CAISESRGHSSYNEQFF
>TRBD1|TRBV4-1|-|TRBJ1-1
TGCGCCAGCAGCCAAGTTCTTGACAGGGACACTGAAGCTTTCTTT
CASSQVLDRDTEAFF
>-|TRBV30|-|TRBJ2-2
TGTGCCTGGAGTGTTCCAGGAAAGAACACCGGGGAGCTGTTTTTT
CAWSVPGKNTGELFF
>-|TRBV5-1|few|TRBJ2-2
TGCGCCAGCACGCGGCAGGGCCCTCTGAACACCGGGGAGCTGTTTTTT
CASTRQGPLNTGELFF
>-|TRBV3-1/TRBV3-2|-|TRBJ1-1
TGTGCCAGCAGCCAACGTACAAATGAAGCTTTCTTT
CASSQRTNEAFF
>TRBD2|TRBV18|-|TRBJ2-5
TGTGCCAGCTCCTCTAATTCGCCCGGACTAGCAGGGGAGACCCAGTACTTC
CASSSNSPGLAGETQYF
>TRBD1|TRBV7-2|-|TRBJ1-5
TGTGCCAGCAGCTTAGGACAGGGCGGTCAGCCCCAGCATTTT
CASSLGQGGQPQHF
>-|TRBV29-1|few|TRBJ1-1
TGCAGCGTTGAAGTCAGGGGGAACACTGAAGCTTTCTTT
CSVEVRGNTEAFF
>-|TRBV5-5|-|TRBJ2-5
TGTGCCAGCAGCTTTCAGGGAAAAGAGACCCAGTACTTC
CASSFQGKETQYF
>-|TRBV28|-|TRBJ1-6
TGTGCCAGCACCTGGGGGGGACTTAATTCACCCCTCCACTTT
CASTWGGLNSPLHF
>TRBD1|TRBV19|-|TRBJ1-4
TGTGCCAGCCAATTACGAACAGGGGTACCTTCAACTAATGAAAAACTGTTTTTT
CASQLRTGVPSTNEKLFF